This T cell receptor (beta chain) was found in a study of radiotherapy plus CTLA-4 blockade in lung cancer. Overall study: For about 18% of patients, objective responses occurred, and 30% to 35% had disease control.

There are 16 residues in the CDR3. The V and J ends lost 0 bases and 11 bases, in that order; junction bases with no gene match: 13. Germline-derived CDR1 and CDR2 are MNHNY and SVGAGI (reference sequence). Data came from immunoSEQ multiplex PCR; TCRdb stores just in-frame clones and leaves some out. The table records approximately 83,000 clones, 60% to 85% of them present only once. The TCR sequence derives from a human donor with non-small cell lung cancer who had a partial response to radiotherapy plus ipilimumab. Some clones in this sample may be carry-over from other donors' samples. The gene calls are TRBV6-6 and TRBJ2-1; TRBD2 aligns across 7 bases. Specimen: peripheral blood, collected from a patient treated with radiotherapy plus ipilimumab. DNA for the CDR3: TGTGCCAGCAGTTACTCCGAGACTAGCCCGGCTGGAAAGCAGTTCTTC. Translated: CASSYSETSPAGKQFF.